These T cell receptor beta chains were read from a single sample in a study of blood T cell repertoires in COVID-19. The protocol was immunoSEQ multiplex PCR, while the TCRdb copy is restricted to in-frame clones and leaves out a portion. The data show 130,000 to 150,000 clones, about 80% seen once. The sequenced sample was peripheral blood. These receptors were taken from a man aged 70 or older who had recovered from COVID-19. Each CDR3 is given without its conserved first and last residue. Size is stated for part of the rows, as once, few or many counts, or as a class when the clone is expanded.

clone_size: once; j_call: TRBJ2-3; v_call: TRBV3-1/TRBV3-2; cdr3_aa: ASSQKLAGGQDIIDTQY
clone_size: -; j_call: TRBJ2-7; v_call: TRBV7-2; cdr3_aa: ASSLAGGLTYEQY
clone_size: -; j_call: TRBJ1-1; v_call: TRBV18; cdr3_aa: ASSPSTGAEAF
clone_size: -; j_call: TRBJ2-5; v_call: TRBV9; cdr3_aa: ASSVGGERGETQY
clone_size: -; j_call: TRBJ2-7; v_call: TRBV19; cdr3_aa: ASSRAGTGIYEQY
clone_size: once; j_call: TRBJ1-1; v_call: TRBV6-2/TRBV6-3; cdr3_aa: ASSYPLTVNTEAF
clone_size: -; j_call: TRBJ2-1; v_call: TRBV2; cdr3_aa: ASSEGTVTSSYNEQF
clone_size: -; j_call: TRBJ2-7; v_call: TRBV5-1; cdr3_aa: ASSPGTSGGSYEQY
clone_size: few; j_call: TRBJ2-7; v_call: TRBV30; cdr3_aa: AWSVSRAGADEQY
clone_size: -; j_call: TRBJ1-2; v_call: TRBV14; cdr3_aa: ASSQTQGYGYT
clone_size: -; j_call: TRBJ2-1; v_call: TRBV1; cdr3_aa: TSSQRLAGDLDNEQF
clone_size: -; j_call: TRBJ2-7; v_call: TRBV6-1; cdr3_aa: ASSEPRQGYEQY
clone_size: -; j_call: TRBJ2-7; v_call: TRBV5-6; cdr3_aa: ASSLGRATYEQY
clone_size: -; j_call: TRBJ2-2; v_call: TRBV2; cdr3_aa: ASSEYPTGYTGELF
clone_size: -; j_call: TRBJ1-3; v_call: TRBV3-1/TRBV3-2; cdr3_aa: ASSDTAGPGGNTIY
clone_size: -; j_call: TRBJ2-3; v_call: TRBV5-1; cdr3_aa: ASSLGAGAADTQY
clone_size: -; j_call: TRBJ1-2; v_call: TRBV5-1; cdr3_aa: ASGPGQGFNYGYT
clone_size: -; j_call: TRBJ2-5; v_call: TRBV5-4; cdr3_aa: ASRGRGGSGETQY
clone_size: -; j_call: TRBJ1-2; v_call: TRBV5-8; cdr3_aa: ASSLEGPANYGYT
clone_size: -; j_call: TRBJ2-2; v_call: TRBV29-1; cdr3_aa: SVDPGLDNTGELF
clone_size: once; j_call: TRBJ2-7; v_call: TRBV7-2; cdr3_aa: ASSVGTRNFEQY
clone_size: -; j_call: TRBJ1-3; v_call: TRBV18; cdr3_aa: ASSPLDSPSGNTIY
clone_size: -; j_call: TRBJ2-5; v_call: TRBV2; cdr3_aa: ATRGTVLYQETQY
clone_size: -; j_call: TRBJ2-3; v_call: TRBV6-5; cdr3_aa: ASSYPTISSTDTQY
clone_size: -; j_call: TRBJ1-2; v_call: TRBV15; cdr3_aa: ATSRTTSDRYGGYT
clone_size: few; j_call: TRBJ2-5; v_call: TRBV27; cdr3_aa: ASSFIPLATQETQY
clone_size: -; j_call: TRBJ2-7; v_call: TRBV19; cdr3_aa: ASSTEGTGPSYEQY
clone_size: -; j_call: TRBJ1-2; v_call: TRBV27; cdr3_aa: ASSPLDRGLDYGYT
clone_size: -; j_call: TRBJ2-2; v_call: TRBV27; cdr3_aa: ASSLSMIGGGGELF
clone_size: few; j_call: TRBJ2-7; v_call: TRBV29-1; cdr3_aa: SVDLGTSSYEQY
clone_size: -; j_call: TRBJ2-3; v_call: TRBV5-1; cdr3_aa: ASSLNRPSTDTQY
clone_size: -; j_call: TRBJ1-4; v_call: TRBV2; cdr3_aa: ASKGALNEKLF